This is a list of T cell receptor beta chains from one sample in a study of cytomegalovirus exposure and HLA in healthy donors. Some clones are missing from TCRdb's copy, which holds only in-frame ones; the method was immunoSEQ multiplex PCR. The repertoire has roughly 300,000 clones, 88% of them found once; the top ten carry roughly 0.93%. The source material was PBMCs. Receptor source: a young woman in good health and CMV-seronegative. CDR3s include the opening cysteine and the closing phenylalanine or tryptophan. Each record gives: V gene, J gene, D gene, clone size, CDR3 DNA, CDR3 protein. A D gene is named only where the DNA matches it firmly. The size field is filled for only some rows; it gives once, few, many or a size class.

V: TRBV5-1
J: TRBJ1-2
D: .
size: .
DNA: TGCGCCAGCAGCTTGGAGAGGTCGGAGTGGAATGGCTACACCTTC
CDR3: CASSLERSEWNGYTF

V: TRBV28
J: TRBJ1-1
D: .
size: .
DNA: TGTGCCAGCAGTTGGAGGACGGGAAAAGCTTTCTTT
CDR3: CASSWRTGKAFF

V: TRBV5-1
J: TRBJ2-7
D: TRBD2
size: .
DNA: TGCGCCAGCAGCTCTAACCTAGCGGGAGGCTACGAGCAGTACTTC
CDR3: CASSSNLAGGYEQYF

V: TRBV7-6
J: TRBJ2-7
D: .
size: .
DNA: TGTGCCAGCAGCAACGGACAGTCCTCCTACGAGCAGTACTTC
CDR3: CASSNGQSSYEQYF

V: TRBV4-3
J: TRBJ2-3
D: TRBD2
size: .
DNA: TGCGCCAGCAGCGTCGGGACTAGCGCCACAGATACGCAGTATTTT
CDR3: CASSVGTSATDTQYF

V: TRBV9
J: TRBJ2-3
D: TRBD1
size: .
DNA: TGTGCCAGCAGCGTAGGTACAGGGGTCACAGATACGCAGTATTTT
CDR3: CASSVGTGVTDTQYF

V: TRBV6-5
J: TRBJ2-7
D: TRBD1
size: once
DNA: TGTGCCAGCAGGCGACAGGGGTCCGTCTACGAGCAGTACTTC
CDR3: CASRRQGSVYEQYF

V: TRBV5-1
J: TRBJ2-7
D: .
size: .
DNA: TGCGCCAGCAGAGTCCAGGGGTCGTGGGAGCAGTACTTC
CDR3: CASRVQGSWEQYF

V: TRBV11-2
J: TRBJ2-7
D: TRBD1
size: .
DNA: TGTGCCAGCAGCTTAGCGGCAGGGGGCCATTACGAGCAGTACTTC
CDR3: CASSLAAGGHYEQYF

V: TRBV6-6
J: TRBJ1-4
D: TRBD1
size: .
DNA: TGTGCCAGCAGCCTCAGGGGGCGGTCTGAAAAACTGTTTTTT
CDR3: CASSLRGRSEKLFF

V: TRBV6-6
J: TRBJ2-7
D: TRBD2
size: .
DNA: TGTGCCACCGACGACCCGATGACTAGCGTGAGCGAGCAGTACTTC
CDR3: CATDDPMTSVSEQYF

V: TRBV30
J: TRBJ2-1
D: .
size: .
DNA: TGTGCCTGGAGCGAGGCACCCTACAATGAGCAGTTCTTC
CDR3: CAWSEAPYNEQFF

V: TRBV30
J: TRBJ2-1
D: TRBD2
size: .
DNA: TGTGCCTGGAGTGTCGGACTAGCTTGGGTTCCTGAGCAGTTCTTC
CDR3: CAWSVGLAWVPEQFF

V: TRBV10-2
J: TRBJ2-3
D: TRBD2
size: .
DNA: TGCGCCAGCAGCGCGGGACTAGCTCAAACTAGCACAGATACGCAGTATTTT
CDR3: CASSAGLAQTSTDTQYF

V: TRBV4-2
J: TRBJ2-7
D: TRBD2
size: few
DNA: TGTGCCAGCACCGTAAGCGGGAGTGAATCCGAGCAGTACTTC
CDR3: CASTVSGSESEQYF

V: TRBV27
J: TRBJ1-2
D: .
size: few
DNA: TGTGCCAGCAGTTTAGATCCGGGGACTAACTATGGCTACACCTTC
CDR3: CASSLDPGTNYGYTF

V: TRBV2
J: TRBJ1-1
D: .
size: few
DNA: TGTGCCAGCAGTGGCGCCACTGAAGCTTTCTTT
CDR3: CASSGATEAFF

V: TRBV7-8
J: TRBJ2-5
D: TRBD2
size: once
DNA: TGTGCCAGCAGCCCGGGGGCTAGCGGGAGAAGAGAGACCCAGTACTTC
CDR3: CASSPGASGRRETQYF

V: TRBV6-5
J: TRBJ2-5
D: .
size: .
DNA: TGTGCCAGCAGTTATCTCCTACAAGAGACCCAGTACTTC
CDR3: CASSYLLQETQYF

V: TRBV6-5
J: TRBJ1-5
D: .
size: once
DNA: TGTGCAACAATGAGGCCTGAACAGCCCCAGCATTTT
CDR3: CATMRPEQPQHF

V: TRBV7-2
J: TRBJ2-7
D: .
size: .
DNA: TGTGCCAGCAGCCGACAGATGGGCTACGAGCAGTACTTC
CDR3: CASSRQMGYEQYF

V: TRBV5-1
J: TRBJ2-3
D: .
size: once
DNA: TGCGCCAGCAGCCCGGGGGACGAGTGGGCCGATACGCAGTATTTT
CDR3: CASSPGDEWADTQYF

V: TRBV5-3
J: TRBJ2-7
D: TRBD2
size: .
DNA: TGTGCCAGAAGCTTCCCCGGGAGGAACGAGCAGTACTTC
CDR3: CARSFPGRNEQYF

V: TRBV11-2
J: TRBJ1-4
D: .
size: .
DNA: TGTGCCAGCAGCTTAGATCGGAGCACTAATGAAAAACTGTTTTTT
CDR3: CASSLDRSTNEKLFF

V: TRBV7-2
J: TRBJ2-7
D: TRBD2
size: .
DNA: TGTGCCAGCAGCCTATCTTCCGGGACTAGCGGAACCTACGAGCAGTACTTC
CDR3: CASSLSSGTSGTYEQYF

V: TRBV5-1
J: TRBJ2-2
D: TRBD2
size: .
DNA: TGCGCCAGCAGCTTGTTTAGCGGGAGGGCCCTGGGGAACACCGGGGAGCTGTTTTTT
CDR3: CASSLFSGRALGNTGELFF